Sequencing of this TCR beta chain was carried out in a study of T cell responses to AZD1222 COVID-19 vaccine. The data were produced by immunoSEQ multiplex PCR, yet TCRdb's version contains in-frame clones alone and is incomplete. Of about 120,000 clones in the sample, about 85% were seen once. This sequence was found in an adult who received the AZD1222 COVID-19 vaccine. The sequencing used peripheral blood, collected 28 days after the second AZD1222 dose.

The CDR3 bases are TGTGCCAGCAGCTTCTCGCTAGCGGTCAAAAGGGCACAAGAGACCCAGTACTTC. Its protein product is CASSFSLAVKRAQETQYF. The chain uses TRBV7-6 and TRBJ2-5; the match to TRBD2 covers 7 bases. V was pared by 3 bases and J by 2 bases, with 15 bases of the junction left unmatched. CDR3 size: 18 residues. Looked up from germline, CDR1 is SGHVS and CDR2 is FNYEAQ.